The 22 T cell receptor beta chains below all came from one sample that was sequenced in a study of T-cell memory formation after mild COVID-19. One entry per CDR3 protein results from TCRdb running MiXCR on the 5' RACE reads. The table lists around 250,000 distinct CDR3 sequences, around 15% of them singletons, with approximately 25% in the top ten. Sample: PBMCs or a T cell subset sorted from them (not recorded which). These receptor sequences come from a man between 18 and 35 years old who had mild COVID-19 (a few samples of this study predate the infection). Cell type and time point are not known.

J is TRBJ2-7 and V is TRBV2; 9 nucleotides line up with TRBD1. J lost 5 bases, V lost 1 base, and 6 bases had no gene match. Germline assignment: CDR1 SNHLY and CDR2 FYNNEI. The length of the CDR3 is 15 residues. The CDR3 region has the DNA TGTGCCAGCAGTGAAGAAGGGACAGGGACCGACGAGCAGTACGTC. This codes for CASSEEGTGTDEQYV.

This clonotype was found many times. The chain joins TRBV6-5 to TRBJ2-3, with 9 positions matching TRBD2. Germline V gene data show CDR1 as MNHEY and CDR2 as SVGAGI. The CDR3 extends over 16 amino acids. V lost 5 bases and J lost 1; bases outside the gene matches: 7. CDR3 residues: CASSMMPSGGTDTQYF. Here the CDR3 DNA reads TGTGCCAGCAGTATGATGCCTAGCGGGGGCACAGATACGCAGTATTTT.

Concerning this clonotype: At one of its ends the junction is not consistent with the germline gene, which may arise from a read error. The V call is TRBV4-2, the J call TRBJ1-1; the match to TRBD1 covers 7 bases. This CDR3 has 13 amino acids. CDR1 and CDR2 (germline): LGHNA, YNFKEQ. DNA for the CDR3: TGTGCCAGCAGCCAAGATCGACAGGGCCCGAGGGTCTTT. It encodes CASSQDRQGPRVF.

Only a few counts were recorded for this clonotype. The chain is built from TRBV5-1 and TRBJ1-2, with D unclear. The CDR3 loop spans 13 amino acids. The germline V and J ends were trimmed by 0 bases and 4 bases, with 7 bases remaining between them. Germline V gene lookup returns CDR1 SGHRS and CDR2 YFSETQ. CDR3 protein: CASSLGSIYGYTF. The CDR3 nucleotides read TGCGCCAGCAGCTTGGGTTCTATCTATGGCTACACCTTC.

In its sample, this clonotype was seen a few times. The rearrangement joins TRBV5-4 to TRBJ2-3; TRBD2 matches at 7 bases. The length of the CDR3 is 16 residues. In germline, CDR1 is SGHNT, CDR2 YYREEE (reference sequence). V was pared by 1 base and J by 2 bases, with 7 bases of the junction left unmatched. CDR3 loop: CASSLPGTTATDTQYF. CDR3 sequence (DNA): TGTGCCAGCAGCTTGCCCGGGACTACAGCCACAGATACGCAGTATTTT.

This clonotype was counted a few times. CDR3 DNA: TGTGCCAGCAGCTTCGAAACAGGGTACTACGAGCAGTACGTC. Its protein is CASSFETGYYEQYV. This chain links TRBV7-2 with TRBJ2-7, with a possible D match to TRBD1 (6 bases). CDR3 size: 14 residues. The V end lost 3 bases, the J end lost 3 bases, and 12 bases lay between the germline ends. Germline CDR1 SGHTA, CDR2 FQGNSA.

V usage is TRBV5-1 and J usage is TRBJ2-5, with D unclear. This CDR3 is 14 amino acids long. V was trimmed by 5 bases and J by 2 bases, leaving 13 bases between them. Per germline, CDR1 SGHRS and CDR2 YFSETQ. CDR3 residues: CASRAGVGQETQYF. Here the CDR3 DNA reads TGCGCCAGCAGAGCTGGAGTAGGGCAAGAGACCCAGTACTTC.

The table lists this clonotype with a few counts. This chain links TRBV7-2 with TRBJ2-2; maybe TRBD2 (5 bases). The V gene lost 7 bases and the J gene lost 6 bases, with 15 bases spanning the gap. In germline, CDR1 is SGHTA, CDR2 FQGNSA. This CDR3 spans 14 amino acids. The CDR3 sequence is CASTYDSAAGELFF. CDR3 coding DNA: TGTGCCAGCACCTACGATTCAGCGGCCGGGGAGCTGTTTTTT.

The chain carries TRBV25-1 and TRBJ1-3, with D hard to call. Germline assignment: CDR1 MGHDK and CDR2 SYGVNS. This CDR3 has 13 residues. The V gene lost 10 bases and the J gene lost 2 bases, with 12 bases spanning the gap. In DNA form, the CDR3 reads TGTGCCATCCAGGCCAGTACTGGAAACACCATATATTTT. Translating it yields CAIQASTGNTIYF.

This clonotype came up a few times. V is TRBV2 and J is TRBJ2-7; the match to TRBD2 covers 7 bases. Germline V CDR1 and CDR2: SNHLY, FYNNEI. This CDR3 region has 13 residues. Trimming removed 4 bases from V and 3 bases from J; junction bases left unmatched: 3. The DNA for the CDR3 is TGTGCCAGCAGTGGGACTAGTGACTACGAGCAGTACGTC. Protein: CASSGTSDYEQYV.

The rearrangement joins TRBV24-1 to TRBJ2-1, with 10 bases identical to TRBD1. CDR1 is KGHDR, CDR2 SFDVKD, per germline. The J segment lost 8 bases and the V segment lost 5 bases, leaving 5 bases of the junction unmatched. The CDR3 has 14 amino acids. DNA of the CDR3: TGTGCCACCAGTGGTGGGGACAGGGGCGATGAGCAGTTCTTC. As protein: CATSGGDRGDEQFF.

The sample holds a few counts of this clonotype. The chain is built from TRBV18 and TRBJ1-5; a possible D gene is TRBD1 (5 bases). V was pared by 3 bases and J by 3 bases, with 18 bases between. The CDR3 is made up of 17 amino acids. Germline V gene data show CDR1 as KGHSH and CDR2 as LQKENI. The CDR3 loop is CASSPGSWGGANQPQHF. In DNA form, the CDR3 reads TGTGCCAGCTCACCGGGGTCCTGGGGGGGAGCCAATCAGCCCCAGCATTTT.

The rearrangement links TRBV4-1 to TRBJ2-2; D is perhaps TRBD1 or TRBD2 (5 bases each). Germline V lookup: CDR1 MGHRA, CDR2 YSYEKL. Trimming stripped 4 bases from V and 0 bases from J, with 12 bases between. CDR3 length: 16 amino acids. CDR3 nucleotide sequence: TGCGCCAGCAGCCTTTGGGGGAAGGCGAACACCGGGGAGCTGTTTTTT. Translated: CASSLWGKANTGELFF.

This clonotype was seen a few times. The chain recombines TRBV6-5 with TRBJ1-1, with D maybe TRBD1 (5 bases). Germline V gene data show CDR1 as MNHEY and CDR2 as SVGAGI. This CDR3 has 15 residues. Trimming took off 6 bases at V and 0 bases at J, with 14 bases between the two ends. As DNA, the CDR3 is TGTGCCAGCAGCCTACCCGGGACGGTGAACACTGAAGCTTTCTTT. This sequence encodes CASSLPGTVNTEAFF.

This clonotype was counted a few times. The chain employs TRBV7-9 and TRBJ1-1; possible D gene TRBD1, 6 bases. Germline assignment: CDR1 SEHNR and CDR2 FQNEAQ (reference sequence). V shed 5 bases and J shed 4 bases, with 20 bases lying between them. This CDR3 contains 16 residues. CDR3 sequence: CASSLPWTEGVTEAFF. DNA for the CDR3: TGTGCCAGCAGCCTCCCTTGGACCGAGGGGGTCACTGAAGCTTTCTTT.

This clonotype was counted between two and nine times. This chain joins TRBV4-2 and TRBJ1-2; 7 bases map to TRBD1. This CDR3 has 15 residues. CDR1 is LGHNA, CDR2 YNFKEQ, per germline. V lost 1 base, J lost 4 bases, and 6 bases stayed unmatched. The CDR3, as DNA: TGTGCCAGCAGCCAAGTGACAGGGAACCTCTATGGCTACACCTTC. This sequence encodes CASSQVTGNLYGYTF.

DNA of the CDR3: TGCGCCAGCAGCTCCGGAGGTCCTGGTGCCAATACGCAGTATTTT. Residues: CASSSGGPGANTQYF. This sequence joins TRBV5-1 and TRBJ2-3, with TRBD2 as a possible D gene (5 bases). Trimming took 3 bases from V and 7 from J, leaving 18 bases between them. The CDR3 has 15 amino acids. Germline V gene data show CDR1 as SGHRS and CDR2 as YFSETQ.

The J gene is TRBJ1-2, the V gene TRBV29-1; maybe TRBD1 (5 bases). The germline V gene has CDR1 SQVTM and CDR2 ANQGSEA. The germline V and J ends were trimmed by 4 bases and 3 bases, with 12 bases remaining between them. The CDR3 has 13 amino acids. The CDR3 DNA reads TGCAGCGTTGGAGGGGTTTGGGACTATGGCTACACCTTC. Translation: CSVGGVWDYGYTF. Together with reference TRBV29-1 and TRBJ1-2, the CDR3 gives the full variable domain: SAVISQKPSRDICQRGTSLTIQCQVDSQVTMMFWYRQQPGQSLTLIATANQGSEATYESGFVIDKFPISRPNLTFSTLTVSNMSPEDSSIYLCSVGGVWDYGYTFGSGTRLTVV.

The chain joins TRBV20-1 to TRBJ1-5; TRBD1 agrees at 9 bases. The V segment lost 5 bases and the J segment 0 bases; nucleotides outside the gene matches: 20. Per germline, CDR1 DFQATT and CDR2 SNEGSKA (reference sequence). The CDR3 runs 20 residues. This CDR3 is CSAHPTPGQGTSYSNQPQHF. The DNA for the CDR3 is TGCAGTGCTCACCCAACACCCGGACAGGGGACCTCCTATAGCAATCAGCCCCAGCATTTT.

This chain uses TRBV30 with TRBJ1-5; maybe TRBD1 (6 bases). Germline V gene sequence: CDR1 GTSNPN, CDR2 SVGIG (reference sequence). Trimming pared 4 bases from V and 4 bases from J, leaving 11 bases between. The CDR3 spans 13 residues. The CDR3 bases are TGTGCCTGGAATTGGGGACAAAATCAGCCCCAGCATTTT. Its translation is CAWNWGQNQPQHF.

The chain uses TRBV25-1 and TRBJ2-7, with TRBD2 identical over 7 bases. V was pared by 4 bases and J by 0 bases, with 3 bases of the junction left unmatched. Germline assignment: CDR1 MGHDK and CDR2 SYGVNS. The CDR3 is 14 residues long. DNA for the CDR3: TGTGCCAGCAGTGCTGGACTAGGCTCCTACGAGCAGTACGTC. Protein: CASSAGLGSYEQYV.

The V gene is TRBV5-1, the J gene TRBJ2-3; TRBD2 aligns across 8 bases. V lost 9 bases to trimming and J lost 4 bases; unmatched junction nucleotides: 10. The V gene's germline CDR1 is SGHRS and CDR2 YFSETQ. CDR3 length: 14 amino acids. The CDR3 loop is CATGIGLASDTQYF. The DNA for the CDR3 is TGCGCCACTGGGATCGGACTAGCATCAGATACGCAGTATTTT.